Below are 23 T cell receptor beta chains sequenced from a single sample in a study of B cell selection in AIRE deficiency. Sorted regulatory T cells were CD4-positive, CD25-high and CD127-low or negative. TCRdb's table, derived via immunoSEQ multiplex PCR, lists solely in-frame clones and lacks some. The data show 1,500 to 2,000 clones, 80% to 85% seen once. Sequenced: CD4+CD25+ Tregs sorted from PBMCs. Receptor source: a human donor in good health.

The chain recombines TRBV28 with TRBJ2-7; TRBD1 agrees at 7 bases. This CDR3 comprises 19 residues. Per the germline V gene, CDR1 is MDHEN and CDR2 is SYDVKM. V lost 5 bases to trimming and J lost 4 bases; unmatched junction nucleotides: 23. CDR3 region: CASSQPGQLTERSGYEQYF. The CDR3 DNA reads as TGTGCCAGCAGTCAACCGGGACAGTTGACGGAGCGGAGTGGGTACGAGCAGTACTTC.

The CDR3 coding sequence is TGTGCCAGCAGCTTAGCGAATGGACAGGGGGGGAACACCGGGGAGCTGTTTTTT. The encoded protein is CASSLANGQGGNTGELFF. The chain couples TRBV7-9 to TRBJ2-2; 10 bases align to TRBD1. The CDR3 is 18 amino acids. The V gene's germline CDR1 is SEHNR and CDR2 FQNEAQ (reference sequence). V shed 0 bases, J shed 1 base, and the junction held 5 bases outside the gene matches. The full variable domain, completed using reference TRBV7-9 and TRBJ2-2, is DTGVSQNPRHKITKRGQNVTFRCDPISEHNRLYWYRQTLGQGPEFLTYFQNEAQLEKSRLLSDRFSAERPKGSFSTLEIQRTEQGDSAMYLCASSLANGQGGNTGELFFGEGSRLTVL.

V and J are TRBV5-8 and TRBJ2-2; no firm D call. The germline CDR1 and CDR2 sequences are SGHTS and YDEGEE. Between the trimmed V and J ends, which lost 1 base and 6 bases, there was a span of 16 bases. The CDR3 consists of 16 residues. CDR3 nucleotide sequence: TGTGCCAGCAGCTTGTATACCGGACCTGGGGCCGGGGAGCTGTTTTTT. Translated: CASSLYTGPGAGELFF.

The V gene is TRBV7-8, the J gene TRBJ1-1; D ambiguous. This CDR3 has 13 amino acids. Germline lookup yields CDR1 SGHVS and CDR2 FQNEAQ. V was shortened by 5 bases and J by 6 bases, with 13 bases between the two germline ends. CDR3 in DNA: TGTGCCAGCAGCCCCGGTGGCGGGCCTGAAGCTTTCTTT. Residues: CASSPGGGPEAFF. Full variable domain (remainder filled in from reference TRBV7-8 and TRBJ1-1): GAGVSQSPRYKVAKRGQDVALRCDPISGHVSLFWYQQALGQGPEFLTYFQNEAQLDKSGLPSDRFFAERPEGSVSTLKIQRTQQEDSAVYLCASSPGGGPEAFFGQGTRLTVV.

A few counts support this clone. V is TRBV19 and J is TRBJ2-7; 8 bases fit TRBD1. Germline V gene data show CDR1 as LNHDA and CDR2 as SQIVND (reference sequence). V dropped 10 bases and J dropped 2; count of bases not matched to a gene: 7. The CDR3 length is 13 residues. The CDR3 nucleotides read TGTGCCACCTCCGGGACAGGACCCTACGAGCAGTACTTC. Its protein product is CATSGTGPYEQYF.

The rearrangement uses TRBV10-3 and TRBJ2-7; 7 nucleotides agree with TRBD1. Germline-derived CDR1 and CDR2 are ENHRY and SYGVKD. The J segment lost 4 bases and the V segment lost 1 base, leaving 7 bases of the junction unmatched. The CDR3 spans 15 residues. The DNA for the CDR3 is TGTGCCATCAGTGAGTACGAGGGGGCGTTTTACGAGCAGTACTTC. It encodes CAISEYEGAFYEQYF.

This sequence joins TRBV19 and TRBJ2-2; either TRBD1 or TRBD2 may fit D (6 bases each). The CDR3 is made up of 15 amino acids. V dropped 4 bases and J dropped 1 base, with 10 bases sitting between them. Looked up from germline, CDR1 is LNHDA and CDR2 is SQIVND (reference sequence). The CDR3 protein is CASSTGAGNTGELFF. In DNA form, the CDR3 reads TGTGCCAGTAGTACGGGGGCAGGGAACACCGGGGAGCTGTTTTTT.

The chain couples TRBV4-3 to TRBJ2-3, with 8 nucleotides matching TRBD2. In germline, CDR1 is LGHNA, CDR2 YSLEER. V shed 2 bases and J 4 bases; nucleotides not matched to a gene: 5. This CDR3 spans 15 amino acids. This CDR3 reads CASSQRGRRADTQYF. The CDR3 nucleotides are TGCGCCAGCAGCCAACGCGGGAGGCGGGCAGATACGCAGTATTTT.

The J gene is TRBJ1-2, the V gene TRBV6-5; D not resolved. This CDR3 has 15 residues. V was trimmed by 2 bases and J by 8 bases, leaving 18 bases between them. Germline V CDR1 and CDR2: MNHEY, SVGAGI. The CDR3 DNA sequence: TGTGCCAGCAGTTACCGGAGGGCCCAAGGTTGGGGCTACACCTTC. It yields the protein CASSYRRAQGWGYTF.

J is TRBJ2-1 and V is TRBV19, with D hard to call. CDR1 and CDR2 from the germline V gene are LNHDA and SQIVND (reference sequence). The CDR3 is 16 amino acids. Trimming removed 9 bases from V and 6 bases from J, with 24 bases in between. In nucleotides, the CDR3 is TGTGCCAGCCGAACCCGTGGAGTTTCGGGCGGCAATGAGCAGTTCTTC. Translated, it gives CASRTRGVSGGNEQFF.

The chain is built from TRBV29-1 and TRBJ2-7; D tentatively reads TRBD1 or TRBD2 (5 bases each). The CDR3 is 12 residues long. Germline V lookup: CDR1 SQVTM, CDR2 ANQGSEA. Trimming took off 4 bases at V and 4 bases at J, with 11 bases between the two ends. The CDR3 loop is CSVGGTLYEQYF. The DNA for the CDR3 is TGCAGCGTTGGGGGGACCCTATACGAGCAGTACTTC.

J is TRBJ2-7 and V is TRBV9; 9 bases agree with TRBD1. After removal of 2 bases from V and 3 bases from J, the junction contained 6 bases not matched to a gene. This CDR3 is built from 15 residues. Per germline, CDR1 SGDLS and CDR2 YYNGEE. The CDR3 is CASSVSPGQGYEQYF. The DNA of the CDR3 is TGTGCCAGCAGCGTTTCACCGGGACAGGGCTACGAGCAGTACTTC.

This chain joins TRBV5-1 and TRBJ2-5; no firm D call. The CDR3 is 14 amino acids. CDR1 and CDR2 from the germline V gene are SGHRS and YFSETQ. V gave up 0 bases and J gave up 3 bases, with 9 bases separating them. For the CDR3, the DNA is TGCGCCAGCAGCTTGGTGGGATACGAAGAGACCCAGTACTTC. Translation: CASSLVGYEETQYF.

With respect to this clone: At one boundary the junction diverges from the germline segment, which might be a read error. The chain has TRBV19 and TRBJ2-2; TRBD1 or TRBD2 may be the D gene (6 bases each). The CDR3 runs to 13 residues. The V gene's germline CDR1 is LNHDA and CDR2 SQIVND (reference sequence). CDR3 DNA sequence: TGTGCCAGTAGTACCACCGGGGGCAGGGAATTGTCTTTT. It codes for CASSTTGGRELSF.

V usage is TRBV28 and J usage is TRBJ2-1, with D maybe TRBD2 (5 bases). V lost 2 bases, J lost 3 bases, and 11 bases lay in between. This CDR3 is 15 amino acids long. The germline V gene has CDR1 MDHEN and CDR2 SYDVKM. DNA of the CDR3: TGTGCCAGCAGTTTAAGAGGGTCAATCTACAATGAGCAGTTCTTC. Translating gives CASSLRGSIYNEQFF.

The genes are TRBV6-1 and TRBJ1-4, with no clear D. Germline CDR1 MNHNS, CDR2 SASEGT. Trimming shortened V by 8 bases and J by 0 bases, and 13 bases separated the two germline ends. This CDR3 has 15 amino acids. The CDR3 here is CASRPRSATNEKLFF. The DNA of the CDR3 is TGTGCCAGCCGACCCAGATCGGCAACTAATGAAAAACTGTTTTTT.

This clone was seen only a few times. The chain recombines TRBV4-2 with TRBJ1-2; TRBD1 matches at 7 bases. The length of the CDR3 is 13 residues. Germline assignment: CDR1 LGHNA and CDR2 YNFKEQ. J gave up 4 bases and V 4 bases, and 3 bases lay outside the gene matches. CDR3 region: CASSRTGTYGYTF. The CDR3 DNA reads as TGTGCCAGCAGCCGGACAGGAACCTATGGCTACACCTTC.

This chain connects TRBV7-9 to TRBJ1-6, with 7 bases aligning to TRBD1. The CDR3 covers 15 residues. Germline lookup yields CDR1 SEHNR and CDR2 FQNEAQ (reference sequence). Losses at the gene ends were 1 base for V and 7 bases for J; bases not matched to a gene: 4. Here the CDR3 DNA reads TGTGCCAGCAGCTTAGTGACAGGGAGGAATTCACCCCTCCACTTT. Amino acids: CASSLVTGRNSPLHF.

The genes are TRBV4-1 and TRBJ2-7, with 7 bases matching TRBD1. The CDR3 has 14 amino acids. Germline V gives CDR1 MGHRA, CDR2 YSYEKL. V was clipped by 5 bases and J by 2 bases; unmatched bases: 6. CDR3 sequence: CASSFSDRPYEQYF. Here the CDR3 DNA reads TGCGCCAGCAGCTTCTCGGACAGGCCCTACGAGCAGTACTTC.

The gene calls are TRBV28 and TRBJ2-3, with 12 positions matching TRBD1. The CDR3 runs 15 residues. The J segment lost 3 bases and the V segment lost 5 bases, leaving 3 bases of the junction unmatched. In germline, CDR1 is MDHEN, CDR2 SYDVKM. The CDR3 protein is CASSGTGGMTDTQYF. For the CDR3, the DNA is TGTGCCAGCAGTGGGACAGGGGGCATGACAGATACGCAGTATTTT. Complete variable domain (other parts from reference TRBV28 and TRBJ2-3): DVKVTQSSRYLVKRTGEKVFLECVQDMDHENMFWYRQDPGLGLRLIYFSYDVKMKEKGDIPEGYSVSREKKERFSLILESASTNQTSMYLCASSGTGGMTDTQYFGPGTRLTVL.

The chain recombines TRBV5-6 with TRBJ1-2; D ambiguous. Per germline, CDR1 SGHDT and CDR2 YYEEEE. V was pared by 0 bases and J by 5 bases, with 8 bases between. The CDR3 extends over 13 amino acids. CDR3 sequence reads: CASSLDNIYGYTF. CDR3 sequence (DNA): TGTGCCAGCAGCTTGGACAATATTTATGGCTACACCTTC.

The chain couples TRBV13 to TRBJ2-7; D is unresolved. CDR1 is PRHDT, CDR2 FYEKMQ, per germline (reference sequence). Trimming pared 0 bases from V and 0 bases from J, leaving 15 bases between. This CDR3 spans 17 amino acids. This CDR3 reads CASSLGFGVATSYEQYF. For the CDR3, the DNA is TGTGCCAGCAGCTTAGGGTTCGGTGTGGCAACCTCCTACGAGCAGTACTTC.

The sample holds one count of this clone. The chain is built from TRBV18 and TRBJ2-1; no clear D. The CDR3 runs 14 residues. CDR1 is KGHSH and CDR2 is LQKENI in the germline V gene. The V gene lost 1 base and the J gene lost 8 bases, with 12 bases spanning the gap. The chain's CDR3 is CASSPLAETYEQFF. CDR3 coding DNA: TGTGCCAGCTCACCACTAGCTGAAACCTATGAGCAGTTCTTC. The full variable domain, in which reference TRBV18 and TRBJ2-1 provide the parts outside the CDR3, is NAGVMQNPRHLVRRRGQEARLRCSPMKGHSHVYWYRQLPEEGLKFMVYLQKENIIDESGMPKERFSAEFPKEGPSILRIQQVVRGDSAAYFCASSPLAETYEQFFGPGTRLTVL.